The 4 T cell receptor beta chains presented below share a single source sample, sequenced in a study of Ad26.COV2.S vaccination and SARS-CoV-2 variants. The protocol was immunoSEQ multiplex PCR, while the TCRdb copy is restricted to in-frame clones and leaves out a portion. The repertoire holds over 400,000 clones, approximately 89% seen once, with approximately 2.5% in the top ten. The treatment was: roughly 18 received Ad26.COV2.S at low or high dose, single or two shots; 5 received placebo; per-sample allocation not given. On day 63 after the first injection, vaccine and placebo recipients gave samples. Sequencing used peripheral blood, obtained in a trial of Ad26.COV2.S vaccine versus placebo. The source of these receptors is a person between 18 and 60 years old who received the Ad26.COV2.S COVID-19 vaccine or a placebo.

V usage is TRBV9 and J usage is TRBJ1-3; no clear D gene. Trimming pared 3 bases from V and 0 bases from J, leaving 7 bases between. This CDR3 has 14 amino acids. The germline CDR1 and CDR2 sequences are SGDLS and YYNGEE. The CDR3 is CASSEGRSGNTIYF. CDR3 nucleotide sequence: TGTGCCAGCAGCGAGGGCCGCTCTGGAAACACCATATATTTT.

The CDR3 DNA is TGTGCCAGCAGCGTAGATTCGGGGACCACTGAAGCTTTCTTT. Residues: CASSVDSGTTEAFF. This rearrangement joins TRBV9 to TRBJ1-1, with D possibly TRBD1 on 5 matching bases. The V and J ends lost 0 bases and 4 bases respectively, with 10 bases between them. Germline-derived CDR1 and CDR2 are SGDLS and YYNGEE. The CDR3 extends over 14 amino acids.

The CDR3 DNA follows: TGCGCCAGCGGCCAGGACAGCGGGGGCCCCTACGAGCAGTACTTC. This translates into CASGQDSGGPYEQYF. The gene calls are TRBV5-1 and TRBJ2-7; the match to TRBD2 covers 8 bases. CDR1 is SGHRS, CDR2 YFSETQ, per germline. V shed 7 bases, J shed 2 bases, and the junction held 11 bases outside the gene matches. This CDR3 contains 15 residues. Full variable domain (outside the CDR3, taken from reference TRBV5-1 and TRBJ2-7): KAGVTQTPRYLIKTRGQQVTLSCSPISGHRSVSWYQQTPGQGLQFLFEYFSETQRNKGNFPGRFSGRQFSNSRSEMNVSTLELGDSALYLCASGQDSGGPYEQYFGPGTRLTVT.

This CDR3 is CASSVLQGTDTQYF. The CDR3 bases are TGTGCCAGCAGCGTATTACAGGGCACAGATACGCAGTATTTT. This chain connects TRBV9 to TRBJ2-3, with a possible D match to TRBD1 (5 bases). V was shortened by 1 base and J by 1 base, with 7 bases between the two germline ends. CDR1 is SGDLS, CDR2 YYNGEE, per germline. This CDR3 region has 14 residues.